The TCR beta chain under discussion was sequenced for a study of blood T cells in healthy people across ages. Whole-study findings and limits: It was found that TCR beta diversity correlated strongly with the percentage of naive T cells.

The CDR3 sequence is 15 residues long. Germline CDR1 LGHNA, CDR2 YSLEER. The V and J ends lost 4 bases and 2 bases respectively, with 13 bases between them. Combining a sample-barcoded 5' primer with a J-beta primer mix, a second PCR ran for 7 to 11 cycles. One entry per CDR3 protein, called by TCRdb with MiXCR from the 5' RACE reads. The table has 2 million or so distinct CDR3 sequences, 49% seen once. A word on this clonotype: Its antigen remains unknown.

Staff drew ten milliliters of peripheral blood from each donor. There were at least 6 micrograms of total RNA extracted from every sample. The sample taken for sequencing was blood. This clonotype originated in a woman aged 40 to 50 in good health. The chain recombines TRBV4-3 with TRBJ2-3, with D uncertain. The CDR3 here is CASSLQGPVTDTQYF. The CDR3 nucleotides are TGCGCCAGCAGCCTCCAAGGACCGGTCACAGATACGCAGTATTTT.